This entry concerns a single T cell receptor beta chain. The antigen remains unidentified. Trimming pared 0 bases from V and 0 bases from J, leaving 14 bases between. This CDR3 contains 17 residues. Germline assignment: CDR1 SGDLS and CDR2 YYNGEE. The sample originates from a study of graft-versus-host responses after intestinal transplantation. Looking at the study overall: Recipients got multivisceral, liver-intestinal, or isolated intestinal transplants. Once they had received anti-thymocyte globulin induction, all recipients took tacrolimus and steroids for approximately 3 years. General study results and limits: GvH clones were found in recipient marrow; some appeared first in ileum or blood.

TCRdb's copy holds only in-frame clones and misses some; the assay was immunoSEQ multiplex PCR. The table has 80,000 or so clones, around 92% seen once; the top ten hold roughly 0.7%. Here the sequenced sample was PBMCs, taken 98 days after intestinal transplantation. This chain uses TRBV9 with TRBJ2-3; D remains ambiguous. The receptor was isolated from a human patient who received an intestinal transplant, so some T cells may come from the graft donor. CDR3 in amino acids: CASSVGRTVSSTDTQYF. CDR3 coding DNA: TGTGCCAGCAGCGTAGGGCGGACGGTATCTAGCACAGATACGCAGTATTTT.